One T cell receptor beta chain is described in this entry. Data came from immunoSEQ multiplex PCR; TCRdb stores just in-frame clones and leaves some out. The sample has fewer than 75,000 clones, 91% seen once; the top ten hold under 6%. The sample comes from a study of T cell changes during pregnancy in multiple sclerosis. Trimming took 5 bases from V and 6 from J, leaving 18 bases between them. Germline-derived CDR1 and CDR2 are SGHTS and YDEGEE. This CDR3 is 14 amino acids long. The chain has TRBV5-8 and TRBJ2-7, with a possible D match to TRBD2 (6 bases). The material was CD8+ T cells from peripheral blood mononuclear cells, obtained before pregnancy. This sequence originates from a female donor with multiple sclerosis, enrolled in a pregnancy study. The DNA for the CDR3 is TGTGCCAGCAGGCACGGAGGGAAACCGGGCGAGCAGTACTTC. This translates into CASRHGGKPGEQYF.